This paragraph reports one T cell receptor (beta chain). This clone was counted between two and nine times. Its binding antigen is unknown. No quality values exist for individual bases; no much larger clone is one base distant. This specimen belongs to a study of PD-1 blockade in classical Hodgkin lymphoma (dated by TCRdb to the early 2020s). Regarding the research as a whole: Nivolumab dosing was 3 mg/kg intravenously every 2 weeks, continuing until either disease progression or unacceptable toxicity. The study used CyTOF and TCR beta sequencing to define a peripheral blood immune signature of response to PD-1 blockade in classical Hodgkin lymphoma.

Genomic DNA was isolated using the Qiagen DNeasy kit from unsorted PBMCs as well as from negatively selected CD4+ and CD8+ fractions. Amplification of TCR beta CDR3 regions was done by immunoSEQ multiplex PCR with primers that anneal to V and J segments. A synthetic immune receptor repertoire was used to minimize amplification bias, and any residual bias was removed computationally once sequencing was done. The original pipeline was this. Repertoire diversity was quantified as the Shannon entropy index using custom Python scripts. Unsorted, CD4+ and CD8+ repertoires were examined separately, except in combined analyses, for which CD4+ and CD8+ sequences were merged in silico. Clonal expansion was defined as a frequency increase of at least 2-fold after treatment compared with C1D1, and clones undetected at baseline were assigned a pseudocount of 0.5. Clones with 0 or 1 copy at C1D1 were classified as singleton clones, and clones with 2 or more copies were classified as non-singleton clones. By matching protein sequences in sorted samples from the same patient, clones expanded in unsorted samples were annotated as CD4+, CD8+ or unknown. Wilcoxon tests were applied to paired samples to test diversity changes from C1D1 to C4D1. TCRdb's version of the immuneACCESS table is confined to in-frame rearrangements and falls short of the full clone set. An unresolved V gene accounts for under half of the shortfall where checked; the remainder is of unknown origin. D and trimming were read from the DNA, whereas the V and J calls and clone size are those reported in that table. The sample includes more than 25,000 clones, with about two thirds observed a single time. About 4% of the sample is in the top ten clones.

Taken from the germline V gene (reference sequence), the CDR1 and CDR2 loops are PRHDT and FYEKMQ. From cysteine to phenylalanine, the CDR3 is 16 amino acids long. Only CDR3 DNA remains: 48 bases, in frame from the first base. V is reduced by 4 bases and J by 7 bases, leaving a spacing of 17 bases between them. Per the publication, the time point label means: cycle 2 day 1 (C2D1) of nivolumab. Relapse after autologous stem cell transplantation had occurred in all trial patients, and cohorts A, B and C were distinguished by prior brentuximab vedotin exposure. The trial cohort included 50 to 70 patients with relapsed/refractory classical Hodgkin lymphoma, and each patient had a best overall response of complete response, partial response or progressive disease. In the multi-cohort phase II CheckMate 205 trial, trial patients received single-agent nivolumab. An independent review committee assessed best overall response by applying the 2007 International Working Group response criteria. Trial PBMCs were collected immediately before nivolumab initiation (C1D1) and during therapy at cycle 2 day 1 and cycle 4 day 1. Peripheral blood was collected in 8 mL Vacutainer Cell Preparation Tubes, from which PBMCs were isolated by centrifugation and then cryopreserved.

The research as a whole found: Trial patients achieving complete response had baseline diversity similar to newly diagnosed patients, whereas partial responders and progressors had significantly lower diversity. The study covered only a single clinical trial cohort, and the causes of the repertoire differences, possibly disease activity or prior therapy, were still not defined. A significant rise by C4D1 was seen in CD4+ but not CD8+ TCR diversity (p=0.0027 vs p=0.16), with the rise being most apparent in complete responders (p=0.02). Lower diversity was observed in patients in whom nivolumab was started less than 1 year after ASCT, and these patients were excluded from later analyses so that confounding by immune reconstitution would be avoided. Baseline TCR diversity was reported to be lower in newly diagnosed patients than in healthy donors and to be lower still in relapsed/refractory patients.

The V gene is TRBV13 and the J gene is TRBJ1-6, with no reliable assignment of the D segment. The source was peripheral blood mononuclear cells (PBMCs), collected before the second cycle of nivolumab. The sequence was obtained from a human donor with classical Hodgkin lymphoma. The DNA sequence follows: TGTGCCAGCAGCTCCCCCTCTGCGCTAGAAAATTCACCCCTCCACTTT. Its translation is CASSSPSALENSPLHF.